These 13 T cell receptor beta chains came from one sample sequenced in a study of T-cell memory formation after mild COVID-19. TCRdb re-called the 5' RACE reads with MiXCR, one entry per CDR3 protein. The sample carries about 140,000 distinct CDR3 sequences, 13% to 15% recorded once. Sequencing was done on a sample of PBMCs or a T cell subset sorted from them (not recorded which). These receptors were obtained from an adult woman who had mild COVID-19 (a few samples of this study predate the infection). Cell type and time point are not known.

V gene TRBV12-3 or TRBV12-4 combines with J gene TRBJ2-7; 9 nucleotides align to TRBD1. The CDR3 runs 15 residues. Unmatched junction bases numbered 11, after V lost 5 bases and J lost 6 bases. CDR3 residues: CASSESGTGIPEQYF. DNA for the CDR3: TGTGCCAGCAGTGAATCCGGGACAGGGATTCCCGAGCAGTACTTC.

V and J are TRBV12-3 or TRBV12-4 and TRBJ1-1, with a weak D call TRBD1 (6 bases). This CDR3 comprises 12 residues. Trimming took off 10 bases at V and 1 base at J, with 10 bases between the two ends. CDR3 in amino acids: CANRRGNTEAFF. CDR3 in DNA: TGTGCCAACCGCAGGGGGAACACTGAAGCTTTCTTT.

This clonotype has only a few counts. This chain joins TRBV18 and TRBJ2-2, with TRBD2 matching 8 bases. The CDR3 is made up of 16 amino acids. The ends lost 5 bases at V and 0 bases at J; junction bases unmatched: 5. The germline gives CDR1 KGHSH, CDR2 LQKENI. The CDR3 DNA reads TGTGCCAGCTCATTTGCAGCGGGAGCGAACACCGGGGAGCTGTTTTTT. Its translation is CASSFAAGANTGELFF.

This clonotype was counted a few times. The chain is built from TRBV7-2 and TRBJ2-7, with 10 bases that match TRBD1. Germline V gene lookup returns CDR1 SGHTA and CDR2 FQGNSA. After removal of 4 bases from V and 6 bases from J, the junction contained 6 bases not matched to a gene. The CDR3 extends over 14 amino acids. The CDR3 sequence is CASSSGTGVFEQYF. The CDR3 nucleotides are TGTGCCAGCAGCTCCGGGACAGGGGTTTTCGAGCAGTACTTC.

This clonotype showed up just a few times. V is TRBV30 and J is TRBJ2-3; D is possibly TRBD1 (6 bases). This CDR3 spans 16 amino acids. V lost 1 base and J lost 0, with 14 bases in between. Germline V gives CDR1 GTSNPN, CDR2 SVGIG (reference sequence). CDR3 residues: CAWSGTAEPSTDTQYF. The CDR3 DNA reads TGTGCCTGGAGTGGGACAGCTGAACCTAGCACAGATACGCAGTATTTT.

CDR3 bases: TGCAGCGTTGTGGCGGGGATCCCCTTCAATGAGCAGTTCTTC. As protein: CSVVAGIPFNEQFF. This chain links TRBV29-1 with TRBJ2-1; D is perhaps TRBD2 (6 bases). Germline CDR1 and CDR2: SQVTM and ANQGSEA. V gave up 4 bases and J gave up 6 bases, with 16 bases separating them. CDR3 length: 14 residues.

This clonotype showed up just a few times. V and J are TRBV11-1 and TRBJ2-1; 9 bases map to TRBD2. CDR3 length: 15 amino acids. V trimming: 3 bases; J trimming: 6 bases; junction bases outside the gene matches: 6. Germline lookup yields CDR1 SGHAT and CDR2 FQDESV (reference sequence). The CDR3 nucleotides read TGTGCCAGCAGCTTTGCGGGAGGGCCGGTCAATGAGCAGTTCTTC. Amino acid sequence: CASSFAGGPVNEQFF.

The chain links TRBV12-3 or TRBV12-4 to TRBJ1-6; D unclear. Deletions cut 4 bases from V and 7 bases from J, with 14 bases between. The CDR3 loop spans 15 amino acids. The CDR3 coding sequence is TGTGCCAGCAGTTCGGGCGGAAATAGCAATTCACCCCTCCACTTT. Residues: CASSSGGNSNSPLHF.

The gene calls are TRBV3-1 and TRBJ2-5; D may be TRBD2 (6 bases). Trimming pared 6 bases from V and 4 bases from J, leaving 9 bases between. CDR1 LGHDT and CDR2 YNNKEL come from the germline V gene (reference sequence). This CDR3 is built from 12 residues. The CDR3 nucleotides read TGTGCCAGCAGTTCGGAGGGAGAGACCCAGTACTTC. Translating gives CASSSEGETQYF.

The rearrangement uses TRBV24-1 and TRBJ2-1; 15 nucleotides agree with TRBD2. The CDR3 runs 18 residues. Germline V gene lookup returns CDR1 KGHDR and CDR2 SFDVKD. Trimming removed 0 bases from V and 5 bases from J; junction bases left unmatched: 4. The CDR3 DNA reads TGTGCCACCAGTGATTTGGGACTAGCGGGAGGGCTAAACAATGAGCAGTTCTTC. Translation: CATSDLGLAGGLNNEQFF.

This clonotype was seen more than once but under ten times. This chain connects TRBV27 to TRBJ2-7, with 12 bases fitting TRBD2. V lost 8 bases, J lost 3 bases, and 5 bases stayed unmatched. Germline V gene sequence: CDR1 MNHEY, CDR2 SMNVEV (reference sequence). The CDR3 is 14 amino acids. CDR3 in amino acids: CASHGTSGHYEQYF. The CDR3 DNA reads as TGTGCCAGCCATGGGACTAGCGGGCACTACGAGCAGTACTTC.

This clonotype appeared a few times. The chain couples TRBV30 to TRBJ1-5, with 8 bases lining up with TRBD1. Per the germline V gene, CDR1 is GTSNPN and CDR2 is SVGIG (reference sequence). The CDR3 totals 15 residues. The V and J ends lost 1 base and 2 bases, in that order; junction bases with no gene match: 4. DNA for the CDR3: TGTGCCTGGAGTGCCCAGGGGGCAGGCAATCAGCCCCAGCATTTT. Translation: CAWSAQGAGNQPQHF.

The chain combines TRBV5-1 with TRBJ2-7; D is possibly TRBD1 or TRBD2 (5 bases each). This CDR3 comprises 13 residues. V dropped 5 bases and J dropped 7 bases, with 16 bases sitting between them. Germline values: CDR1 SGHRS, CDR2 YFSETQ. In DNA, the CDR3 is TGCGCCAGCAGGGGGGAAGGCGGAGAGGAGCAGTACTTC. Protein product: CASRGEGGEEQYF.